The subject of this entry is one T cell receptor (beta chain). This specimen belongs to a study of blood T cell repertoires in COVID-19. Produced via immunoSEQ multiplex PCR; TCRdb's table is partial and in-frame only. The repertoire holds about 120,000 clones, with approximately 84% as singletons. This CDR3 has 13 residues. V dropped 6 bases and J dropped 4 bases, with 10 bases sitting between them. The receptor's source is a man in his 70s with active or convalescent COVID-19. This chain connects TRBV12-3 or TRBV12-4 to TRBJ1-3, with TRBD1 as a possible D gene (5 bases). The sequenced sample was peripheral blood. The CDR3, as DNA: TGTGCCAGCAGCAGGGTAGCCGGAAACACCATATATTTT. This codes for CASSRVAGNTIYF.